This TCR beta chain was found in a study of Graves' ophthalmopathy and Graves' hyperthyroidism. Points from the study as a whole: In blood, most expanded thyroid clonotypes above 0.001 frequency were also detected.

The V gene's germline CDR1 is SNHLY and CDR2 FYNNEI. The CDR3 is made up of 15 amino acids. V shed 3 bases and J shed 1 base, with 11 bases lying between them. This clonotype was seen at least ten times. Its antigen is as yet unknown. Diagnosis was based on clinical symptoms, serum thyroxine, TRAb, thyroid ultrasound and orbital computed tomography. Transcripts of RNA were the source for amplifying TCR beta CDR3 regions. First-round RT-PCR employed HTBI primers, with a second-round multiplex PCR after it. A single record per CDR3 protein comes from TCRdb applying MiXCR to the multiplex PCR reads. The sample has a few hundred thousand distinct CDR3 sequences; 20% to 25% are singletons.

The specimen was peripheral blood. This chain connects TRBV2 to TRBJ2-3; tentatively, D is TRBD1 or TRBD2 (5 bases each). The source of this sequence is a woman between 50 and 59 years old with Graves' ophthalmopathy. The CDR3 protein is CASSEWDGGTDTQYF. DNA of the CDR3: TGTGCCAGCAGTGAGTGGGACGGCGGCACAGATACGCAGTATTTT. The variable domain in full, completed from reference TRBV2 and TRBJ2-3, reads EPEVTQTPSHQVTQMGQEVILRCVPISNHLYFYWYRQILGQKVEFLVSFYNNEISEKSEIFDDQFSVERPDGSNFTLKIRSTKLEDSAMYFCASSEWDGGTDTQYFGPGTRLTVL.